One TCR beta chain is described in this entry. Antigen: not known. Each CDR3 protein gets one entry after TCRdb re-called the 5' RACE reads with MiXCR. The sample has fewer than 450,000 distinct CDR3 sequences; roughly 9% are singletons. This record comes from a study of identical twins. Findings and limits, study-wide: Models predicted less out-of-frame TCR alpha sharing in monozygotic twins than was found. Conclusions were drawn cross-sectionally by statistical analysis, without following the same donors.

CDR3 size: 15 residues. Germline V gives CDR1 MGHRA, CDR2 YSYEKL. V dropped 4 bases and J dropped 4 bases, with 14 bases sitting between them. The sample was naive T cells sorted from blood. The TCR sequence derives from a woman aged 45 to 65 in good health. This rearrangement joins TRBV4-1 to TRBJ2-1, with TRBD1 as a possible D gene (6 bases). CDR3 nucleotide sequence: TGCGCCAGCAGCCGAGGACAGATGATTTACAATGAGCAGTTCTTC. This encodes CASSRGQMIYNEQFF.